These 22 T cell receptor beta chains were all obtained from the same sample, sequenced in a study of blood T cell repertoires in COVID-19. This table comes from immunoSEQ multiplex PCR, and its TCRdb copy is limited to in-frame clones, with some not included. The sample holds about 190,000 clones, 75% to 90% seen once. The sequenced sample was peripheral blood. These receptors all come from a man aged 35-49 years with acute or convalescent COVID-19.

The V call is TRBV7-2, the J call TRBJ1-5, with 11 nucleotides matching TRBD1. The CDR3 spans 16 residues. Unmatched junction bases numbered 4, after V lost 2 bases and J lost 4 bases. CDR1 and CDR2 from the germline V gene are SGHTA and FQGNSA. CDR3: CASSLSGTGGNQPQHF. The CDR3 region has the DNA TGTGCCAGCAGCTTATCCGGGACAGGGGGTAATCAGCCCCAGCATTTT.

V usage is TRBV11-2 and J usage is TRBJ2-7; 9 positions match TRBD1. Trimming cost V 8 bases and J 6 bases; bases outside gene matches: 8. The CDR3 is 13 residues long. Germline V gives CDR1 SGHAT, CDR2 FQNNGV. CDR3 DNA sequence: TGTGCCAGCGGGTGGACAGGGGCTGGCGAGCAGTACTTC. Amino acid sequence: CASGWTGAGEQYF.

The chain is built from TRBV7-2 and TRBJ2-7; weak D call: TRBD2 (7 bases). CDR1 and CDR2 (germline): SGHTA, FQGNSA. CDR3 size: 14 residues. V lost 5 bases and J lost 3, with 14 bases in between. The CDR3 sequence: CASSPWGGRYEQYF. The CDR3 DNA sequence: TGTGCCAGCAGCCCCTGGGGGGGGCGCTACGAGCAGTACTTC.

This clone was detected once. The chain uses TRBV9 and TRBJ2-1; possible D gene TRBD1, 5 bases. The V gene's germline CDR1 is SGDLS and CDR2 YYNGEE. There are 14 residues in the CDR3. Trimming removed 5 bases from V and 0 bases from J, with 9 bases in between. The CDR3 nucleotides are TGTGCCAGCAGTCAAACAGGCTCCTACAATGAGCAGTTCTTC. It encodes CASSQTGSYNEQFF.

This clone occurred a few times. The chain couples TRBV9 to TRBJ1-2; a possible D gene is TRBD1 (5 bases). Trimming removed 0 bases at V and 0 bases at J, with 12 bases between. Germline V gives CDR1 SGDLS, CDR2 YYNGEE. The CDR3 extends over 16 amino acids. CDR3: CASSVATRTTNYGYTF. CDR3 nucleotides: TGTGCCAGCAGCGTAGCTACGAGGACAACTAACTATGGCTACACCTTC.

This clone was counted a single time. The chain joins TRBV3-1 (or the pseudogene TRBV3-2) to TRBJ1-2; 10 bases align to TRBD1. Trimming cost V 4 bases and J 5 bases; bases outside gene matches: 4. CDR3 size: 14 residues. Germline V gene sequence: CDR1 LGHDT, CDR2 YNNKEL (reference sequence). The CDR3, as DNA: TGTGCCAGCAGCCGGACAGGGGGTTGGTATGGCTACACCTTC. This translates into CASSRTGGWYGYTF.

The CDR3 nucleotides read TGTGCCAGTGAAGACAGGGGAGATACGCAGTATTTT. It is translated as CASEDRGDTQYF. The V gene is TRBV19, the J gene TRBJ2-3; 8 bases are shared with TRBD1. J lost 5 bases, V lost 8 bases, and 3 bases had no gene match. This CDR3 is 12 amino acids long. Per the germline V gene, CDR1 is LNHDA and CDR2 is SQIVND (reference sequence).

V and J are TRBV19 and TRBJ2-7, with TRBD2 as a possible D gene (5 bases). The length of the CDR3 is 15 residues. Germline V CDR1 and CDR2: LNHDA, SQIVND (reference sequence). Trimming shortened V by 4 bases and J by 0 bases, and 13 bases separated the two germline ends. In DNA form, the CDR3 reads TGTGCCAGTAGTAGACGGCGGGCTAGCTCCTACGAGCAGTACTTC. Translated: CASSRRRASSYEQYF.

The chain joins TRBV25-1 to TRBJ1-5; tentative D call: TRBD1 (6 bases). With 1 base removed from V and 10 bases from J, the gap between germline ends came to 11 bases. Germline V gives CDR1 MGHDK, CDR2 SYGVNS. The length of the CDR3 is 13 residues. CDR3 sequence (DNA): TGTGCCAGCAGTGAATGGGGGCCTCTCCCCCAGCATTTT. It codes for CASSEWGPLPQHF.

The chain joins TRBV10-1 to TRBJ1-1, with D perhaps matching TRBD1 (6 bases). The CDR3 has 16 residues. V gave up 0 bases and J gave up 1 base, with 12 bases separating them. Germline V CDR1 and CDR2: WNHNN, SYGVQD (reference sequence). The CDR3 coding sequence is TGCGCCAGCAGTGAGTCGACGCTGGGGGCGAACACTGAAGCTTTCTTT. Translating gives CASSESTLGANTEAFF.

A few counts support this clone. V and J are TRBV6-1 and TRBJ1-2; D is unresolved. V gave up 2 bases and J gave up 7 bases, with 17 bases separating them. CDR1 is MNHNS and CDR2 is SASEGT in the germline V gene. This CDR3 is 15 amino acids long. For the CDR3, the DNA is TGTGCCAGCAGTGAAATAGGAGGGCAGGCGGGTGGCTACACCTTC. Translating it yields CASSEIGGQAGGYTF.

V gene TRBV28 combines with J gene TRBJ1-1; 9 bases match TRBD1. The CDR3 loop spans 16 amino acids. V gave up 3 bases and J gave up 3 bases; unmatched junction bases: 8. Germline CDR1 reads MDHEN; CDR2 reads SYDVKM. The CDR3 region is CASSLYRGRWDTEAFF. CDR3 DNA sequence: TGTGCCAGCAGTTTGTACAGGGGGCGCTGGGACACTGAAGCTTTCTTT.

The V and J genes are TRBV30 and TRBJ1-1; D may be TRBD1 (5 bases). The CDR3 loop spans 12 amino acids. The germline V gene encodes CDR1 GTSNPN and CDR2 SVGIG (reference sequence). Trimming left V 5 bases short and J 3 bases short, with 10 bases between. The DNA of the CDR3 is TGTGCCTGGGTGGGGGGTGACACTGAAGCTTTCTTT. It codes for CAWVGGDTEAFF.

The chain employs TRBV12-3 or TRBV12-4 and TRBJ2-7; 8 bases are shared with TRBD1. V was pared by 8 bases and J by 3 bases, with 3 bases of the junction left unmatched. This CDR3 comprises 12 residues. Written as DNA, the CDR3 is TGTGCCAGCGGACAGGGAATCTACGAGCAGTACTTC. This codes for CASGQGIYEQYF.

The V and J genes are TRBV4-2 and TRBJ2-2; D gene unclear. CDR1 is LGHNA and CDR2 is YNFKEQ in the germline V gene. V was pared by 0 bases and J by 4 bases, with 9 bases between. CDR3 length: 15 amino acids. CDR3 coding DNA: TGTGCCAGCAGCCAAGATTGGGCCGTCACCGGGGAGCTGTTTTTT. Protein product: CASSQDWAVTGELFF.

For the CDR3, the DNA is TGCGCCAGCAGCCAAGAGGGACTTAGTGAGGAGACCCAGTACTTC. It is translated as CASSQEGLSEETQYF. The chain employs TRBV4-3 and TRBJ2-5; a possible D gene is TRBD2 (6 bases). Germline V gene data show CDR1 as LGHNA and CDR2 as YSLEER. Trimming pared 0 bases from V and 5 bases from J, leaving 13 bases between. The CDR3 contains 15 residues.

This rearrangement joins TRBV19 to TRBJ2-5; D is possibly TRBD1 (6 bases). The ends were cut back, 2 bases at V and 5 bases at J, with 9 bases in the middle. CDR1 LNHDA and CDR2 SQIVND come from the germline V gene (reference sequence). CDR3 length: 13 amino acids. The CDR3 sequence: CASSIQGSETQYF. CDR3 DNA: TGTGCCAGTAGTATACAGGGGTCGGAGACCCAGTACTTC.

V and J are TRBV11-2 and TRBJ2-7; 7 bases fit TRBD2. The germline gives CDR1 SGHAT, CDR2 FQNNGV. V was pared by 1 base and J by 1 base, with 7 bases of the junction left unmatched. The CDR3 sequence is 16 residues long. CDR3 loop: CASSLGSWGGSYEQYF. In nucleotides, the CDR3 is TGTGCCAGCAGCTTAGGTTCGTGGGGGGGGTCCTACGAGCAGTACTTC.

This clone was picked up one time. The chain employs TRBV30 and TRBJ2-3, with D possibly matching TRBD2 (5 bases). Germline V gives CDR1 GTSNPN, CDR2 SVGIG (reference sequence). V dropped 6 bases and J dropped 1 base, with 17 bases sitting between them. CDR3 length equals 15 residues. The CDR3 reads CACPLGLRGTDTQYF. The CDR3 DNA reads as TGTGCCTGCCCCCTTGGACTTCGGGGCACAGATACGCAGTATTTT.

This clone was counted a few times. The chain couples TRBV19 to TRBJ1-1, with D possibly matching TRBD1 (6 bases). This CDR3 spans 13 amino acids. The V gene's germline CDR1 is LNHDA and CDR2 SQIVND (reference sequence). V was pared by 4 bases and J by 1 base, with 7 bases between. CDR3 nucleotides: TGTGCCAGTAGTAGGGGACAGAACACTGAAGCTTTCTTT. Protein product: CASSRGQNTEAFF.

The CDR3 DNA reads as TGTGCCAGCAGCCGTGACAGGGGCAGCAATCAGCCCCAGCATTTT. It translates to CASSRDRGSNQPQHF. This sequence joins TRBV6-5 and TRBJ1-5, with 8 bases that match TRBD1. V shed 6 bases and J 1 base; nucleotides not matched to a gene: 5. The germline CDR1 and CDR2 sequences are MNHEY and SVGAGI. The CDR3 is 15 residues long.

This sequence joins TRBV12-3 or TRBV12-4 and TRBJ1-1, with D possibly TRBD1 on 5 matching bases. The CDR3 is 12 residues long. V lost 6 bases to trimming and J lost 9 bases, with 14 bases between them. The CDR3 nucleotides read TGTGCCAGCAGCCATGACAGCTACCAAGCTTTCTTT. Translating it yields CASSHDSYQAFF.